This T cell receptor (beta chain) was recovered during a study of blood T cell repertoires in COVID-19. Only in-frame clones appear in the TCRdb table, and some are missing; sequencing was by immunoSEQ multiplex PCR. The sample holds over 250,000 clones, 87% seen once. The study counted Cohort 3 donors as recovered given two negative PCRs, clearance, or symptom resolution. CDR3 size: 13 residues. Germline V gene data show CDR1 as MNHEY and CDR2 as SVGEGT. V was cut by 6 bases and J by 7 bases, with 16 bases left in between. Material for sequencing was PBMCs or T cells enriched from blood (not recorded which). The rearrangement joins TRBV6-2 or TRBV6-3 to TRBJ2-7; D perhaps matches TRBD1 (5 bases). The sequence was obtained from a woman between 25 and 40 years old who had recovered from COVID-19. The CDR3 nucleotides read TGTGCCAGCAGCCGCGACAGATTTCTAGAGCAGTACTTC. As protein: CASSRDRFLEQYF.